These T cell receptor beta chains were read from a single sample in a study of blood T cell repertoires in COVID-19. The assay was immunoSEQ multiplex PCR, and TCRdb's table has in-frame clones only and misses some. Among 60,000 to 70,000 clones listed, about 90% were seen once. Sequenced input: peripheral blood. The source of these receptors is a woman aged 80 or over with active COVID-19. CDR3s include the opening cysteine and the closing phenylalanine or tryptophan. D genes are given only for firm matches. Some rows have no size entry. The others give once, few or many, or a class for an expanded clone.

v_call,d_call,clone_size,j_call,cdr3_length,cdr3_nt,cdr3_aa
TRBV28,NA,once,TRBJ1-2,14,TGTGCCAGCACCCCCGGCGGGAGGGGCTATGGCTACACCTTC,CASTPGGRGYGYTF
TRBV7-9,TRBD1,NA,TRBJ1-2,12,TGTGCCAGCAGCCCGGCGGGACAGACCTACACCTTC,CASSPAGQTYTF
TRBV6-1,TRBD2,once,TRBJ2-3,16,TGTGCCAGCAGTGAAGCGGCGGGGGGGGGACGAGATACGCAGTATTTT,CASSEAAGGGRDTQYF
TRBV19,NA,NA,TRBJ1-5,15,TGTGCCAGTAGAACAGCCGCCCGAGGGTATCAGCCCCAGCATTTT,CASRTAARGYQPQHF
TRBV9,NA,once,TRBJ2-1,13,TGTGCCAGCAGCGTAGGGGGAGGCTTTGAGCAGTTCTTC,CASSVGGGFEQFF
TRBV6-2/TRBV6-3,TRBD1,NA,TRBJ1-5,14,TGTGCCAGCAGTAAGGGACAGGGGAATCAGCCCCAGCATTTT,CASSKGQGNQPQHF
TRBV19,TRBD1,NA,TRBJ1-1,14,TGTGCCAGTGGCAAGACAGGGTATGGCACTGAAGCTTTCTTT,CASGKTGYGTEAFF
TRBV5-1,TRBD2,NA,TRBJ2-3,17,TGCGCCAGCAGCTTGGGGACTAGCGGCTTTAGCACAGATACGCAGTATTTT,CASSLGTSGFSTDTQYF
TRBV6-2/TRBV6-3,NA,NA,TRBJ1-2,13,TGTGCCAGCAGTCGCCACAGAGATTCTGGCTACACCTTC,CASSRHRDSGYTF
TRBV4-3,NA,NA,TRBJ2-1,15,TGCGCCAGCAGCCAAGAAACGAGCTCCTACAATGAGCAGTTCTTC,CASSQETSSYNEQFF
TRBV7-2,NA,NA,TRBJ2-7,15,TGTGCCAGCAGCTTAGCCCCCGAGAGCTCCTACGAGCAGTACTTC,CASSLAPESSYEQYF
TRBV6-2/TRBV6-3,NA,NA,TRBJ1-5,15,TGTGCCAGCAGTTACCGAGGCGGAGGTGGCCAGCCCCAGCATTTT,CASSYRGGGGQPQHF
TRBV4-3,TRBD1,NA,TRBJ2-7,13,TGCGCCAGCAGCAGGGACAGGGACTACGAGCAGTACTTC,CASSRDRDYEQYF
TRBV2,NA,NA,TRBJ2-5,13,TGTGCCAGCATGGGACAGCGGGGGGAGACCCAGTACTTC,CASMGQRGETQYF
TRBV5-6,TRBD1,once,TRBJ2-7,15,TGTGCCAGCAGCCTCCGGGACAGATTCCCCTACGAGCAGTACTTC,CASSLRDRFPYEQYF
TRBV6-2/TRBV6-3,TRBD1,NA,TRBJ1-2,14,TGTGCCAGCAGCCAACCGGGACAGGGAAATGGCTACACCTTC,CASSQPGQGNGYTF
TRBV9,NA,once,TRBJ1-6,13,TGTGCCAGCAGCGTATTCTCCGGAGACCCCCAGCACTTT,CASSVFSGDPQHF
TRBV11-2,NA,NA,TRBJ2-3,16,TGTGCCAGCAGCTTCGTCAGCGGAACTAGCACAGATACGCAGTATTTT,CASSFVSGTSTDTQYF
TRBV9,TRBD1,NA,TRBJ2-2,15,TGTGCCAGCAGCCCCTCCCCTGGGGACAGGGCTAAGCTGTTTTTT,CASSPSPGDRAKLFF